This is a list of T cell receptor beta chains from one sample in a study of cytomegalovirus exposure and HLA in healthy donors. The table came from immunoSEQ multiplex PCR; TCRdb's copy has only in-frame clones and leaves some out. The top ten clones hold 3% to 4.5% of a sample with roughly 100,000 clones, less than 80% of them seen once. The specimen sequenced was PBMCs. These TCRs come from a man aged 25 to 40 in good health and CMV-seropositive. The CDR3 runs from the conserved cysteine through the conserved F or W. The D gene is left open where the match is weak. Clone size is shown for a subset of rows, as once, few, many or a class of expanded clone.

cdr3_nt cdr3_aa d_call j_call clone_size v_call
TGTGCCAGTTCCCAGGGGGGAAGCACTGAAGCTTTCTTT CASSQGGSTEAFF TRBD1 TRBJ1-1 - TRBV19
TGTGCCAGCAGTGAAAAGGCGGAGTTCTATGGCTACACCTTC CASSEKAEFYGYTF - TRBJ1-2 - TRBV2
TGTGCCATCAGTGGTAGTAGCCAAGAGACCCAGTACTTC CAISGSSQETQYF - TRBJ2-5 - TRBV10-3
TGCGCCAGCAGCTTAATCCCGGGACAGGGGATGGGGTACGAGCAGTACTTC CASSLIPGQGMGYEQYF TRBD1 TRBJ2-7 - TRBV5-1
TGCGCCAGCAGCCCTCAACGACAGGGGCCCCTGAACACTGAAGCTTTCTTT CASSPQRQGPLNTEAFF TRBD1 TRBJ1-1 - TRBV5-1
TGTGCCAGCAGCGTAGGAGGAGGCAGCAACTATGGCTACACCTTC CASSVGGGSNYGYTF - TRBJ1-2 - TRBV9
TGTGCCAGTAGGCGCGGGGGGGCAAATGAGCAGTTCTTC CASRRGGANEQFF TRBD2 TRBJ2-1 - TRBV19
TGTGCCAGCAGTCCGGGGGGGGTCAGCACAGATACGCAGTATTTT CASSPGGVSTDTQYF TRBD2 TRBJ2-3 - TRBV6-5
TGTGCCAGCAGCTTCGAGGGACTCACAGATACGCAGTATTTT CASSFEGLTDTQYF - TRBJ2-3 - TRBV7-9
TGTGCCAGCAAATGGGGGCGCACCGGGGACGAGCAGTACTTC CASKWGRTGDEQYF - TRBJ2-7 - TRBV2
TGTGCCAGCAGTCCTACGATTGGGGGCGGTCAGCCCCAGCATTTT CASSPTIGGGQPQHF - TRBJ1-5 - TRBV28
TGTGCCAGCAGTTCGGACAGCTACAATGAGCAGTTCTTC CASSSDSYNEQFF - TRBJ2-1 few TRBV27
TGTGCCAGCAGCTTCGGGGGGCAGGGTTATGTCGAAAAACTGTTTTTT CASSFGGQGYVEKLFF - TRBJ1-4 few TRBV7-9
TGTGCCAGTAGTATAGATCCCGGGCGCGGAAGGGGCGGCTACACCTTC CASSIDPGRGRGGYTF - TRBJ1-2 - TRBV19
TGTGCCAGCTCACCTCCGACAGCTAGTAGTTATGGCTACACCTTC CASSPPTASSYGYTF - TRBJ1-2 - TRBV18
TGTGCCAGCAGCATCTCCAGGGGGTACGGCTACACCTTC CASSISRGYGYTF TRBD1 TRBJ1-2 few TRBV7-2
TGTGCCACCAGCAGAGATCGTGGGGGCTATATGGATACGCAGTATTTT CATSRDRGGYMDTQYF - TRBJ2-3 - TRBV15
TGTGCCAGCAGCCCGCTCAGAAGTAGCGGGGGCCTAGCCTACAATGAGCAGTTCTTC CASSPLRSSGGLAYNEQFF TRBD2 TRBJ2-1 few TRBV5-6
TGTGCCAGCAGACCGTTGAGCTCCTACAATGAGCAGTTCTTC CASRPLSSYNEQFF - TRBJ2-1 - TRBV11-2
TGCGCCAGCAGCTTGGGAGGGTCCCAAGAGACCCAGTACTTC CASSLGGSQETQYF - TRBJ2-5 - TRBV5-1
TGCAGTGTCCGAGGGGGCCATGGCTACACCTTC CSVRGGHGYTF TRBD1 TRBJ1-2 - TRBV20-1
TGTGCCAGCAGACGAACAGGGGGGAACTCTCCAGGGGATACGCAGTATTTT CASRRTGGNSPGDTQYF TRBD1 TRBJ2-3 few TRBV6-4
TGTGCCAGCAGCTTTACAGGGATGGCCGGGGAGCTGTTTTTT CASSFTGMAGELFF - TRBJ2-2 - TRBV11-2
TGTGCCAGCTCACCACTGGCGGGGGCTGAAGCTTTCTTT CASSPLAGAEAFF - TRBJ1-1 - TRBV18
TGTGCCAGCGAAGAGTCTGGAAACACCATATATTTT CASEESGNTIYF - TRBJ1-3 few TRBV18
TGTGCCAGCAGTATAACAGAGAACCATGGCTACACCTTC CASSITENHGYTF - TRBJ1-2 - TRBV6-6
TGTGCCAGCAGTCGAGGGTGGACTAATGAAAAACTGTTTTTT CASSRGWTNEKLFF - TRBJ1-4 - TRBV6-5
TGCGCCAGCAGTGAGTCGGAGGGAGTACCCCTCCACTTT CASSESEGVPLHF - TRBJ1-6 - TRBV10-1
TGCGCCAGCAGCCAAGGTCAGGGAAGGTACTACGAGCAGTACTTC CASSQGQGRYYEQYF - TRBJ2-7 - TRBV4-1
TGTGCCAGCAGTGAATGGGGGGGGTCTGGGGCCAACGTCCTGACTTTC CASSEWGGSGANVLTF TRBD2 TRBJ2-6 few TRBV25-1
TGTGCCAGTAGTATGCGGTCGGGGACCAAAAACATTCAGTACTTC CASSMRSGTKNIQYF - TRBJ2-4 - TRBV19
TGTGCCAGCACCCCAGGGTCAACTAATGAAAAACTGTTTTTT CASTPGSTNEKLFF - TRBJ1-4 - TRBV6-1
TGTGCCAGCAGCGTAGGAATCCGGGGGGGAGGTGAGACCCAGTACTTC CASSVGIRGGGETQYF TRBD2 TRBJ2-5 once TRBV9
TGTTCCAGCAGCTCCAGGGAAGGACCCCAGCATTTT CSSSSREGPQHF - TRBJ1-5 - TRBV7-9
TGCAGCGTTGAAGACCGGAGGAGGCTGAACACTGAAGCTTTCTTT CSVEDRRRLNTEAFF - TRBJ1-1 few TRBV29-1
TGTGCCAGCAGTTTACAGGCAGAATCTAACTATGGCTACACCTTC CASSLQAESNYGYTF - TRBJ1-2 once TRBV27